What follows are 2 T cell receptor beta chains derived from one specimen sequenced in a study of blood T cell repertoires in COVID-19. Data came from immunoSEQ multiplex PCR; TCRdb stores just in-frame clones and leaves some out. Among almost 400,000 clones listed, 88% were seen once. Material: PBMCs or T cells enriched from blood (not recorded which). The receptors originated from a woman aged 25 to 39 with acute COVID-19.

The V gene is TRBV25-1, the J gene TRBJ1-2; D not certain. CDR1 and CDR2 from the germline V gene are MGHDK and SYGVNS. The V end was cut by 1 base, the J end by 6 bases, with 9 bases between. This CDR3 is built from 13 residues. CDR3 bases: TGTGCCAGCAGTGAATTCAGTATCCATGGCTACACCTTC. Translating it yields CASSEFSIHGYTF.

The CDR3 sequence: CASSQGTGTDGKYSNQPQHF. The CDR3 DNA reads TGCGCCAGCAGCCAAGGTACCGGAACAGACGGGAAGTATAGCAATCAGCCCCAGCATTTT. The V and J genes are TRBV4-1 and TRBJ1-5; D remains unclear. Trimming took off 1 base at V and 0 bases at J, with 22 bases between the two ends. CDR1 and CDR2 from the germline V gene are MGHRA and YSYEKL. The CDR3 sequence is 20 residues long.